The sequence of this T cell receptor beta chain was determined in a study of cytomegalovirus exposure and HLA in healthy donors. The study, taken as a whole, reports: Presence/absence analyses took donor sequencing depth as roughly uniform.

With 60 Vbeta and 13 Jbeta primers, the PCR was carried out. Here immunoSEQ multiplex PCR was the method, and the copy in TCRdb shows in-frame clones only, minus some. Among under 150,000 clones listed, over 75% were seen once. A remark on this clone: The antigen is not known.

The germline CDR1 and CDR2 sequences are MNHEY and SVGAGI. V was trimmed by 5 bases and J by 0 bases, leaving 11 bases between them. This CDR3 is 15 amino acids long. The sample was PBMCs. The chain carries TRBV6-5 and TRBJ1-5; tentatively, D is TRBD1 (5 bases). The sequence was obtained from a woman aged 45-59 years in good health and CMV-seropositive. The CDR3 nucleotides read TGTGCCAGCAGTACTCTAAGGGGTAGCAATCAGCCCCAGCATTTT. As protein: CASSTLRGSNQPQHF.